A few counts support the clone carrying this TCR beta chain. Its antigen is unidentified. This entry comes from a study of blood T cells in healthy people across ages. Overall study context: Template switching captured about one barcoded beta molecule per two T cells.

Findings of the study overall: Older age went with lower TCR beta diversity per million T cells, in a roughly linear way. The unsorted PBMCs prevented any conclusive comparison of naive versus antigen-experienced cells. The diversity estimates, figures obtained from one million T cells, were considered underestimates.

Primed by a sample-barcoded 5' primer and a J-beta primer mix, a second PCR proceeded for 7 to 11 cycles. MiXCR, run by TCRdb on the 5' RACE reads, gives a single entry per CDR3 protein. The sample contains around 1.7 million distinct CDR3 sequences, roughly 27% of which appear only once. This CDR3 is built from 15 residues. Trimming took 3 bases from V and 5 from J, leaving 14 bases between them. The germline CDR1 and CDR2 sequences are MDHEN and SYDVKM. The sample consisted of blood. This receptor was identified in a woman in her 30s in good health. V and J are TRBV28 and TRBJ1-5, with D unclear. CDR3 coding DNA: TGTGCCAGCAGTTTCATGTCCAGTATCTATCAGCCCCAGCATTTT. Its translation is CASSFMSSIYQPQHF. Full variable domain (rest looked up from reference TRBV28 and TRBJ1-5): DVKVTQSSRYLVKRTGEKVFLECVQDMDHENMFWYRQDPGLGLRLIYFSYDVKMKEKGDIPEGYSVSREKKERFSLILESASTNQTSMYLCASSFMSSIYQPQHFGDGTRLSIL.